This T cell receptor (beta chain) was retrieved from a study of T cells after yellow fever vaccination. TCRdb re-analysed the 5' RACE reads in MiXCR, keeping a single row per CDR3 protein. This sample has about 510,000 distinct CDR3 sequences; 20% to 25% occur once, and the top ten carry around 16%. CDR3 length: 10 amino acids. Trimming removed 6 bases at V and 5 bases at J, with 5 bases between. CDR1 is DFQATT and CDR2 is SNEGSKA in the germline V gene (reference sequence). This clonotype was obtained from a man in his late teens or twenties who received the YFV17D yellow fever vaccine. The sequenced sample was PBMCs, obtained 20 to 25 days after the first yellow fever vaccination. The chain links TRBV20-1 to TRBJ2-1, with D uncertain. The CDR3 sequence: CSALDNEQFF. The CDR3 DNA is TGCAGTGCCCTTGACAATGAGCAGTTCTTC.